This TCR beta chain stems from a study of blood T cell repertoires in COVID-19. The wider study: There were acute and convalescent COVID-19 samples, and they came from the United States, Italy and Spain. T cells, B-cell-depleted T cells, or PBMCs provided the cDNA or gDNA that served as material.

Original processing notes: Estimates of nucleated cell counts were drawn from the amplification of reference gene primers. TCRdb's copy holds only in-frame clones and misses some; the assay was immunoSEQ multiplex PCR. From that table come the V and J calls and clone size; the DNA was used to work out D and trimming. The sample comprises roughly 220,000 clones, 80% to 85% of which are singletons, and 4% to 6% rests with the top ten. The germline V gene encodes CDR1 LNHDA and CDR2 SQIVND (reference sequence). The CDR3 runs 14 residues. V lost 5 bases, J lost 4 bases, and 14 bases lay in between. This receptor was obtained from a woman aged 55-70 years who had recovered from COVID-19. Input material: peripheral blood. This rearrangement joins TRBV19 to TRBJ2-5, with TRBD1 as a possible D gene (6 bases). CDR3 protein: CASSPRGQGETQYF. CDR3 DNA sequence: TGTGCCAGTAGTCCAAGGGGACAAGGAGAGACCCAGTACTTC.